This TCR beta chain is from a study of blood T cell repertoires in COVID-19. Study overall: PBMCs, B-cell-depleted T cells, or T cells provided the cDNA or gDNA that made up the material.

Germline CDR1 and CDR2: KGHDR and SFDVKD. The CDR3 is made up of 15 amino acids. The ends were cut back, 4 bases at V and 9 bases at J, with 18 bases in the middle. In the source study's methods: Scientists estimated how many nucleated cells there were by amplifying reference gene primers. TCRdb's copy holds only in-frame clones and misses some; the assay was immunoSEQ multiplex PCR. V, J and clone size derive from that table, while D and trimming were established from the DNA sequence. The sample consists of roughly 330,000 clones, 88% of them appearing once. The sequenced material came from peripheral blood. The rearrangement links TRBV24-1 to TRBJ1-5, with unresolved D. This clonotype was sampled from a woman between 50 and 59 years old with active or convalescent COVID-19. The DNA of the CDR3 is TGTGCCACCAGTGACCCGACCGCGCCGGGAGGGCCCCAGCATTTT. Translating gives CATSDPTAPGGPQHF.